Below are 26 T cell receptor beta chains sequenced from a single sample in a study of T cells expressing NK-cell markers. After re-calling the 5' RACE reads, TCRdb lists one entry per CDR3 protein, DNA absent. The sample has about 170,000 distinct CDR3 sequences. The sample consisted of blood T cells: a sorted CD56 or NKG2C T cell subset, CD4+ or CD8+ T cells, or bulk PBMC T cells (not recorded which). The source is a man aged 18-69 years in good health.

The chain joins TRBV6-1 to TRBJ2-1; the D call of TRBD1 rests on TCRdb alone, since no DNA is present to check it. Germline-derived CDR1 and CDR2 are MNHNS and SASEGT. The CDR3 is 13 amino acids. The CDR3 region is CASSTRGDPEQFF.

The V and J genes are TRBV2 and TRBJ1-2. Germline CDR1 is SNHLY and CDR2 is FYNNEI. The CDR3 covers 15 residues. The CDR3 sequence is CASSEALTVNYGYTF. The full variable domain, rest sourced from reference TRBV2 and TRBJ1-2, is EPEVTQTPSHQVTQMGQEVILRCVPISNHLYFYWYRQILGQKVEFLVSFYNNEISEKSEIFDDQFSVERPDGSNFTLKIRSTKLEDSAMYFCASSEALTVNYGYTFGSGTRLTVV.

The chain combines TRBV28 with TRBJ2-7; absent DNA, TCRdb's TRBD2 call cannot be checked. Germline V gene data show CDR1 as MDHEN and CDR2 as SYDVKM. CDR3 length: 13 amino acids. This chain's CDR3 is CASSKGLIYEQYF.

The chain has TRBV12-3 or TRBV12-4 and TRBJ1-2; the D gene TCRdb calls, TRBD1, cannot be checked with no DNA. The CDR3 covers 15 residues. The CDR3 is CASSSDSRSYYGYTF.

This sequence joins TRBV7-2 and TRBJ1-5. This CDR3 is built from 15 residues. CDR1 and CDR2 (germline): SGHTA, FQGNSA. CDR3 protein: CASSLGLGGYQPQHF.

The V call is TRBV21-1, the J call TRBJ1-1. TRBV21-1 corresponds to a pseudogene. The CDR3 runs to 14 residues. The CDR3 reads CASSIRHPRTEAFF.

The CDR3 reads CAWSVPRENSPLHF. V is TRBV30 and J is TRBJ1-6; lacking DNA, the TRBD1 call made by TCRdb goes unchecked. The CDR3 length is 14 residues. Germline V CDR1 and CDR2: GTSNPN, SVGIG (reference sequence). The entire variable domain, with the rest obtained from reference TRBV30 and TRBJ1-6, is as follows: SQTIHQWPATLVQPVGSPLSLECTVEGTSNPNLYWYRQAAGRGLQLLFYSVGIGQISSEVPQNLSASRPQDRQFILSSKKLLLSDSGFYLCAWSVPRENSPLHFGNGTRLTVT.

This rearrangement joins TRBV6-1 to TRBJ2-5; without DNA, the TCRdb call of TRBD1 cannot be checked. The CDR3 runs to 15 residues. The germline gives CDR1 MNHNS, CDR2 SASEGT. CDR3 sequence: CASRDGTGSQETQYF.

The rearrangement links TRBV27 to TRBJ2-7; the TCRdb D gene call, TRBD1, has no DNA to confirm it. The length of the CDR3 is 15 residues. Germline V gives CDR1 MNHEY, CDR2 SMNVEV (reference sequence). The CDR3 protein is CASSLQGAGGYEQYF.

The chain is built from TRBV12-3 or TRBV12-4 and TRBJ1-1. This CDR3 is 14 amino acids long. The CDR3 loop is CASSPTTRATEAFF.

V usage is TRBV5-1 and J usage is TRBJ2-7; TCRdb gives TRBD2 as the D gene, but with no DNA this cannot be confirmed. This CDR3 has 13 amino acids. CDR1 and CDR2 from the germline V gene are SGHRS and YFSETQ. The CDR3 reads CASSLKEGGEQYF.

This chain uses TRBV6-2 or TRBV6-3 with TRBJ2-7; TCRdb outputs TRBD1, but without DNA this stays unchecked. The germline CDR1 and CDR2 sequences are MNHEY and SVGEGT. The CDR3 sequence is 15 residues long. CDR3 in amino acids: CASTPEATRSYEQYF.

The chain recombines TRBV5-6 with TRBJ1-2; TCRdb gives TRBD1 as the D gene, but with no DNA this cannot be confirmed. The CDR3 is 13 residues long. Germline V gene sequence: CDR1 SGHDT, CDR2 YYEEEE. CDR3: CASSQQGHYGYTF.

The rearrangement uses TRBV20-1 and TRBJ2-7; as DNA is missing, the TRBD1 call by TCRdb cannot be tested. The CDR3 is 13 residues long. CDR1 DFQATT and CDR2 SNEGSKA come from the germline V gene (reference sequence). CDR3 amino acids: CSARWRWGGEQYF.

The rearrangement uses TRBV5-1 and TRBJ1-2; no DNA is available, so the TRBD1 call from TCRdb remains unchecked. The length of the CDR3 is 15 residues. Germline V gene data show CDR1 as SGHRS and CDR2 as YFSETQ. The CDR3 region is CASSSWGADNYGYTF.

The chain recombines TRBV18 with TRBJ2-1; without DNA, the TCRdb call of TRBD1 cannot be checked. CDR1 is KGHSH, CDR2 LQKENI, per germline. The CDR3 length is 13 residues. CDR3 residues: CASSPESGNEQFF.

V gene TRBV19 combines with J gene TRBJ2-1; TCRdb selects TRBD1, and the lack of DNA leaves this call unchecked. This CDR3 comprises 16 residues. The germline V gene encodes CDR1 LNHDA and CDR2 SQIVND (reference sequence). This CDR3 reads CASSIMPRGYYNEQFF.

The V call is TRBV29-1, the J call TRBJ1-2; TCRdb selects TRBD1, and the lack of DNA leaves this call unchecked. CDR3 size: 11 residues. Germline loops: CDR1 SQVTM, CDR2 ANQGSEA. The CDR3 protein is CSVRGSYGYTF.

This chain connects TRBV15 to TRBJ1-5; TCRdb indicates TRBD1, and absent DNA this call remains unverified. Per germline, CDR1 LNHNV and CDR2 YYDKDF (reference sequence). The CDR3 runs 14 residues. The CDR3 spells CATSSSGGNQPQHF. Based on the CDR3 plus reference TRBV15 and TRBJ1-5, the full variable domain is DAMVIQNPRYQVTQFGKPVTLSCSQTLNHNVMYWYQQKSSQAPKLLFHYYDKDFNNEADTPDNFQSRRPNTSFCFLDIRSPGLGDTAMYLCATSSSGGNQPQHFGDGTRLSIL.

V is TRBV7-9 and J is TRBJ2-5; TCRdb picks TRBD2, but there is no DNA to check that call. Germline V gives CDR1 SEHNR, CDR2 FQNEAQ (reference sequence). This CDR3 spans 13 amino acids. The CDR3 loop is CALGPGGGETQYF.

The J gene is TRBJ1-1, the V gene TRBV9. Germline assignment: CDR1 SGDLS and CDR2 YYNGEE. This CDR3 has 14 residues. The CDR3 here is CASSVGPMGTEAFF.

This sequence joins TRBV19 and TRBJ1-1; the TCRdb D gene call, TRBD1, has no DNA to confirm it. The CDR3 extends over 15 amino acids. Germline assignment: CDR1 LNHDA and CDR2 SQIVND (reference sequence). The CDR3 loop is CASLFIAPGGTEAFF.

The rearrangement uses TRBV30 and TRBJ1-5. CDR1 and CDR2 (germline): GTSNPN, SVGIG (reference sequence). The CDR3 has 12 amino acids. The CDR3: CAWSASVEPQHF.

The gene calls are TRBV6-5 and TRBJ2-1; TCRdb names TRBD1, which stays unverified in the absence of DNA. The germline V gene encodes CDR1 MNHEY and CDR2 SVGAGI. The CDR3 runs 14 residues. The CDR3 loop is CASSYPGGYNEQFF.

CDR3 amino acids: CASRLGPSDSGELFF. This chain joins TRBV4-2 and TRBJ2-2; there is no DNA to check the TCRdb D call of TRBD1. Germline lookup yields CDR1 LGHNA and CDR2 YNFKEQ. CDR3 size: 15 residues.

This chain links TRBV7-6 with TRBJ2-1; absent DNA, TCRdb's TRBD2 call cannot be checked. Germline V gene data show CDR1 as SGHVS and CDR2 as FNYEAQ. There are 12 residues in the CDR3. The CDR3 region is CASSRLAGDQFF.